The next 5 T cell receptor beta chains were all read from a single sample in a study of PD-1 blockade in classical Hodgkin lymphoma. All the patients suffered relapse after autologous stem cell transplantation, and brentuximab vedotin exposure differed. The method was immunoSEQ multiplex PCR; TCRdb's version includes in-frame clones alone and lacks a portion of them. The table includes around 99,000 clones, around 81% detected once. The source material was peripheral blood mononuclear cells (PBMCs), sampled before the second cycle of nivolumab. These receptor sequences come from a human donor with classical Hodgkin lymphoma.

The chain uses TRBV6-5 and TRBJ1-4; possible D gene TRBD1, 6 bases. CDR3 length: 13 residues. The ends were cut back, 8 bases at V and 4 bases at J, with 11 bases in the middle. Looked up from germline, CDR1 is MNHEY and CDR2 is SVGAGI. The CDR3 DNA follows: TGTGCCAGCGGCGAGGGGGGTAATGAAAAACTGTTTTTT. This codes for CASGEGGNEKLFF.

This rearrangement joins TRBV11-3 to TRBJ2-2; 9 nucleotides line up with TRBD2. The V and J ends lost 3 bases and 6 bases, in that order; junction bases with no gene match: 8. This CDR3 is 16 amino acids long. CDR1 is SGHNT, CDR2 YENEEA, per germline. DNA of the CDR3: TGTGCCAGCAGCTTCACCCGTACTAGCGGGCCCGGGGAGCTGTTTTTT. This codes for CASSFTRTSGPGELFF.

The V and J genes are TRBV18 and TRBJ2-2; D is ambiguous. The V end was cut by 1 base, the J end by 2 bases, with 11 bases between. Germline loops: CDR1 KGHSH, CDR2 LQKENI. The CDR3 is made up of 16 amino acids. The CDR3 nucleotides read TGTGCCAGCTCACCACTGGGCCGCCCCAACACCGGGGAGCTGTTTTTT. The encoded protein is CASSPLGRPNTGELFF.

This clone was found a few times. The chain couples TRBV5-6 to TRBJ1-4; no definite D call. Trimming cost V 0 bases and J 6 bases, with 6 bases left between them. From germline, CDR1 is SGHDT and CDR2 YYEEEE. This CDR3 contains 13 residues. This chain's CDR3 is CASSLGGHEKLFF. CDR3 in DNA: TGTGCCAGCAGCTTGGGTGGGCATGAAAAACTGTTTTTT.

This clone showed up just once. The chain combines TRBV19 with TRBJ1-2, with 11 bases fitting TRBD1. The ends lost 5 bases at V and 4 bases at J; junction bases unmatched: 9. Germline V CDR1 and CDR2: LNHDA, SQIVND (reference sequence). There are 16 residues in the CDR3. CDR3 region: CASSLRTGGAAYGYTF. The CDR3 nucleotides are TGTGCCAGTAGTCTACGGACAGGGGGCGCCGCCTATGGCTACACCTTC.